The 14 T cell receptor beta chains reported below all come from one sample, sequenced in a study of OX40 agonist ivuxolimab in advanced cancers. Generated by immunoSEQ multiplex PCR, the TCRdb table keeps only in-frame clones and is missing some. The sample has approximately 75,000 clones; about 88% are singletons. Sequencing was performed on CD4+ or CD8+ T cells sorted from blood, taken in a trial of the OX40 agonist ivuxolimab. The receptors were sampled from an adult with an advanced solid tumor such as melanoma, head and neck, liver or kidney cancer.

The chain has TRBV18 and TRBJ1-5; D uncertain. Germline CDR1 and CDR2: KGHSH and LQKENI. CDR3 length: 15 residues. V lost 5 bases and J lost 10, with 21 bases in between. In DNA, the CDR3 is TGTGCCAGCTCAGATAAAAAGGGATCCGGGGTTCCCCAGCATTTT. Translation: CASSDKKGSGVPQHF. The variable domain in full, completed from reference TRBV18 and TRBJ1-5, reads NAGVMQNPRHLVRRRGQEARLRCSPMKGHSHVYWYRQLPEEGLKFMVYLQKENIIDESGMPKERFSAEFPKEGPSILRIQQVVRGDSAAYFCASSDKKGSGVPQHFGDGTRLSIL.

V usage is TRBV7-8 and J usage is TRBJ1-5, with D hard to call. V was shortened by 2 bases and J by 3 bases, with 5 bases between the two germline ends. The CDR3 spans 13 residues. CDR1 is SGHVS, CDR2 FQNEAQ, per germline. This CDR3 reads CASSLSDNQPQHF. CDR3 DNA sequence: TGTGCCAGCAGCTTATCGGACAATCAGCCCCAGCATTTT.

V usage is TRBV19 and J usage is TRBJ1-1; weak D call: TRBD1 (5 bases). The V end was cut by 5 bases, the J end by 6 bases, with 13 bases between. Per germline, CDR1 LNHDA and CDR2 SQIVND (reference sequence). CDR3 length equals 13 residues. The CDR3 bases are TGTGCCAGTAGTCCCGGTGGGGGTCCTGAAGCTTTCTTT. Amino acids: CASSPGGGPEAFF.

This sequence joins TRBV7-9 and TRBJ2-7; 7 bases are shared with TRBD1. After removal of 5 bases from V and 6 bases from J, the junction contained 4 bases not matched to a gene. The V gene's germline CDR1 is SEHNR and CDR2 FQNEAQ (reference sequence). The CDR3 spans 12 residues. CDR3 protein: CASSKTGFEQYF. CDR3 bases: TGTGCCAGCAGCAAGACAGGGTTCGAGCAGTACTTC. Complete variable domain (other parts from reference TRBV7-9 and TRBJ2-7): DTGVSQNPRHKITKRGQNVTFRCDPISEHNRLYWYRQTLGQGPEFLTYFQNEAQLEKSRLLSDRFSAERPKGSFSTLEIQRTEQGDSAMYLCASSKTGFEQYFGPGTRLTVT.

The table lists this clone with a few counts. The rearrangement uses TRBV2 and TRBJ2-6; 9 positions match TRBD2. The J segment lost 9 bases and the V segment lost 8 bases, leaving 11 bases of the junction unmatched. The CDR3 spans 15 residues. Germline values: CDR1 SNHLY, CDR2 FYNNEI. CDR3 sequence (DNA): TGTGCCAGCCTTGTTAAGACTAGCGGTAACAACGTCCTGACTTTC. Translation gives CASLVKTSGNNVLTF.

The CDR3 reads CASSVVAGGKETQYF. The CDR3 DNA reads as TGTGCCAGCAGCGTAGTGGCAGGGGGGAAGGAGACCCAGTACTTC. V gene TRBV9 combines with J gene TRBJ2-5; weak D call: TRBD1 (7 bases). Germline loops: CDR1 SGDLS, CDR2 YYNGEE. V lost 0 bases and J lost 5, with 14 bases in between. CDR3 size: 15 residues.

The chain joins TRBV7-3 to TRBJ2-5; D uncertain. The V end was cut by 2 bases, the J end by 4 bases, with 14 bases between. This CDR3 is 15 amino acids long. The germline gives CDR1 SGHTA, CDR2 FQGTGA. The CDR3 loop reads CASSLGSAWGETQYF. CDR3 nucleotides: TGTGCCAGCAGCTTAGGGTCGGCGTGGGGAGAGACCCAGTACTTC. Drawing the rest from reference TRBV7-3 and TRBJ2-5, the complete variable domain is GAGVSQTPSNKVTEKGKYVELRCDPISGHTALYWYRQSLGQGPEFLIYFQGTGAADDSGLPNDRFFAVRPEGSVSTLKIQRTERGDSAVYLCASSLGSAWGETQYFGPGTRLLVL.

The chain employs TRBV7-9 and TRBJ2-6, with D possibly TRBD2 on 6 matching bases. The CDR3 spans 16 residues. CDR1 SEHNR and CDR2 FQNEAQ come from the germline V gene (reference sequence). The germline V and J ends were trimmed by 2 bases and 4 bases, with 12 bases remaining between them. In DNA, the CDR3 is TGTGCCAGCAGCTTATTTGGGGAGGCCGGGGCCAACGTCCTGACTTTC. Its translation is CASSLFGEAGANVLTF.

The chain carries TRBV20-1 and TRBJ2-3; D is unresolved. Germline V CDR1 and CDR2: DFQATT, SNEGSKA (reference sequence). Trimming left V 5 bases short and J 2 bases short, with 2 bases between. The CDR3 runs 10 residues. CDR3 DNA sequence: TGCAGTGCTTCCACAGATACGCAGTATTTT. Translation: CSASTDTQYF.

CDR3 residues: CASSEEYGRELGGYTF. CDR3 nucleotide sequence: TGTGCCAGCAGTGAAGAATATGGCAGGGAGCTTGGTGGCTACACCTTC. The chain combines TRBV6-1 with TRBJ1-2; D perhaps matches TRBD1 (5 bases). The CDR3 has 16 residues. Germline V lookup: CDR1 MNHNS, CDR2 SASEGT. The V gene lost 1 base and the J gene lost 7 bases, with 19 bases spanning the gap.

V and J are TRBV19 and TRBJ2-7; tentatively, D is TRBD1 or TRBD2 (5 bases each). Looked up from germline, CDR1 is LNHDA and CDR2 is SQIVND (reference sequence). Trimming removed 9 bases from V and 0 bases from J, with 15 bases in between. The CDR3 has 14 residues. CDR3 DNA: TGTGCCAGCTCGGGACGGCCGACCTCCTACGAGCAGTACTTC. Protein product: CASSGRPTSYEQYF.

This clone appeared a single time. The V and J genes are TRBV19 and TRBJ2-7, with a possible D match to TRBD2 (5 bases). Germline loops: CDR1 LNHDA, CDR2 SQIVND (reference sequence). Trimming took 1 base from V and 4 from J, leaving 14 bases between them. CDR3 size: 15 residues. The CDR3 DNA follows: TGTGCCAGTAGTATAGGAGTCCTAGCTCAATACGAGCAGTACTTC. Translation gives CASSIGVLAQYEQYF.

The chain couples TRBV28 to TRBJ2-7, with 11 positions matching TRBD2. This CDR3 has 15 residues. Trimming cost V 5 bases and J 3 bases; bases outside gene matches: 6. Germline loops: CDR1 MDHEN, CDR2 SYDVKM. DNA for the CDR3: TGTGCCAGCAGTAGGTCTAGCGGGGGGCTCTACGAGCAGTACTTC. Its translation is CASSRSSGGLYEQYF.

This chain joins TRBV9 and TRBJ2-1; 9 nucleotides align to TRBD2. V was pared by 0 bases and J by 2 bases, with 6 bases of the junction left unmatched. The CDR3 covers 17 residues. Germline V gene sequence: CDR1 SGDLS, CDR2 YYNGEE. The CDR3 is CASSVGGLAHAYNEQFF. DNA for the CDR3: TGTGCCAGCAGCGTAGGCGGACTAGCGCACGCCTACAATGAGCAGTTCTTC.